This record looks at one TCR beta chain sequence and its context. The sample comes from a study of blood T cell repertoires in COVID-19. Study-level background: The United States, Italy and Spain provided the acute and convalescent COVID-19 samples.

Participants were aged roughly 18 to 90 years, lived in some 23 US areas, and enrolled virtually. Participants classified as exposed had met a COVID-19 case within 2 weeks before study entry. In the original processing: Researchers report that nucleated cell counts were estimated from reference gene primer amplification. Sequencing used immunoSEQ multiplex PCR; TCRdb keeps in-frame clones, though not all of them. V and J calls and clone size are those listed in that table; D and trimming were worked out from the DNA. This sample yields about 200,000 clones, of which around 82% are seen a single time; 4.8% belongs to the top ten. The CDR3 has 15 residues. Between the trimmed V and J ends, which lost 4 bases and 5 bases, there was a span of 15 bases. Germline V gene sequence: CDR1 SGHRS, CDR2 YFSETQ.

This receptor was obtained from a woman in her forties or fifties who had been exposed to COVID-19. This chain uses TRBV5-1 with TRBJ2-2; D is possibly TRBD2 (6 bases). Sequencing was performed on PBMCs or T cells enriched from blood (not recorded which). The CDR3 reads CASSSQAGSTGELFF. Here the CDR3 DNA reads TGCGCCAGCAGCAGCCAAGCGGGCTCGACCGGGGAGCTGTTTTTT.